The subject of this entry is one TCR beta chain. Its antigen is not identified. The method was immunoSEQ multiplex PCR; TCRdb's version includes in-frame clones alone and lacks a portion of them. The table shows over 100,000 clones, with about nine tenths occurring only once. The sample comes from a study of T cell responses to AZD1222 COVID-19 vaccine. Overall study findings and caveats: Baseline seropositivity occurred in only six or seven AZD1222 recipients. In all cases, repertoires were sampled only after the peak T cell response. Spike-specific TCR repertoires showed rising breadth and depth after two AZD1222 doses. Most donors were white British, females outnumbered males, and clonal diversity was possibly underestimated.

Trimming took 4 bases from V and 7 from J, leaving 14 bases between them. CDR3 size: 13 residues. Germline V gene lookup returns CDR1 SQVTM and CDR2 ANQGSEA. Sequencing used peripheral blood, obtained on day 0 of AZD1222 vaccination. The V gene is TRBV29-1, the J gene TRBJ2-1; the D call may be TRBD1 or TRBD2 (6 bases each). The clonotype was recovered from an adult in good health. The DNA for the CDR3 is TGCAGCGTTGGCCAGACTAGGGGGAATGAGCAGTTCTTC. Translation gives CSVGQTRGNEQFF.